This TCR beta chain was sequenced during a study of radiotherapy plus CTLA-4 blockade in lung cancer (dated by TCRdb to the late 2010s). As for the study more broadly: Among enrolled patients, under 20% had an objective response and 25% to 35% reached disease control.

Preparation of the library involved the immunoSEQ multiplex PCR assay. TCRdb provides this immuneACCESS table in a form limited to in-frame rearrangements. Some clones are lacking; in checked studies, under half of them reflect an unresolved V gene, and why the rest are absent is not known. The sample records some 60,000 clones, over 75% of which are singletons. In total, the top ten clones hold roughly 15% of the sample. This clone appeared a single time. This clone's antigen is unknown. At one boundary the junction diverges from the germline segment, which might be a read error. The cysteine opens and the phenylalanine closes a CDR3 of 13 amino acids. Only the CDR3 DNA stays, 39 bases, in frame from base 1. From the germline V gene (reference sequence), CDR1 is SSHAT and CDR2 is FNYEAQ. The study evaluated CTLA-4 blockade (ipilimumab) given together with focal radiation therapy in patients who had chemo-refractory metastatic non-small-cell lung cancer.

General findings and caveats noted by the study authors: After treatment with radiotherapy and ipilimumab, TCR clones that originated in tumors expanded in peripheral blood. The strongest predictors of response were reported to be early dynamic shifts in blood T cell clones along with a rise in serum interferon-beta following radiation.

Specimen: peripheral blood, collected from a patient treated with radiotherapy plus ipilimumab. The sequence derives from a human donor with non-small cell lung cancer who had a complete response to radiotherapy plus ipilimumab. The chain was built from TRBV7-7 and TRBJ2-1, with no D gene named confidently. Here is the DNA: TGTGCTAGCAGCTTAGAAGGTTCAGGTGAGCAGTTCTTC. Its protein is CASSLEGSGEQFF.